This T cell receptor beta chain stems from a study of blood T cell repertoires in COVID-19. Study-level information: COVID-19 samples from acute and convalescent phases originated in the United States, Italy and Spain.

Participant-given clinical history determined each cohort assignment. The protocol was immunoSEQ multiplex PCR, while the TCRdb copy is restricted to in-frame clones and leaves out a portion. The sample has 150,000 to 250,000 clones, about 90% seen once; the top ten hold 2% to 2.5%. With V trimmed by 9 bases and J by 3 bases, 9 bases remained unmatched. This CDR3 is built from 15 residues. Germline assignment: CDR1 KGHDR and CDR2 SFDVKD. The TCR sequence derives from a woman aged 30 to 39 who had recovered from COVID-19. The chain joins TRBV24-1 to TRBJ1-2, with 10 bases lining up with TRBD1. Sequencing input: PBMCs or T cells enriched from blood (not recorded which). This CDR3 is CATRPGTGADYGYTF. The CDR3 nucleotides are TGTGCCACCCGCCCCGGGACAGGGGCGGACTATGGCTACACCTTC.